This entry describes one T cell receptor beta chain. The data were obtained in a study of shared clonotypes between healthy human individuals. Execution of the assay was at deep level. Clones were read by immunoSEQ multiplex PCR, and TCRdb kept only the in-frame ones, dropping some. In the table there are 450,000 to 500,000 clones, around three quarters of which are singletons. Per the germline V gene, CDR1 is SGHTA and CDR2 is FQGNSA. V lost 2 bases and J lost 4, with 8 bases in between. This CDR3 contains 14 residues. Specimen: PBMCs. The sequence came from a woman aged 40 to 50 in good health. Some clones in this sample may be carry-over from other donors' samples. The rearrangement joins TRBV7-2 to TRBJ2-2; TRBD2 is a possible D gene (5 bases). Written as DNA, the CDR3 is TGTGCCAGCAGCTTACACCGGGGCACCGGGGAGCTGTTTTTT. Protein sequence: CASSLHRGTGELFF.